The 5 T cell receptor beta chains given below trace back to one sample, sequenced in a study of T cells in Graves' hyperthyroidism and ophthalmopathy. Researchers took RNA transcripts and amplified the TCR beta CDR3 regions from them. HTBI primers were the set used in a first-round RT-PCR of the TCR CDR3. TCRdb re-analysed the multiplex PCR reads in MiXCR, keeping a single row per CDR3 protein. Seen here are approximately 620,000 distinct CDR3 sequences, around 13% observed once, and the top ten hold more than 5%. Sequencing was performed on blood. These receptors all stem from a woman under 40 with Graves' hyperthyroidism that later progressed to Graves' ophthalmopathy.

In this sample, this clonotype turned up a few times. J is TRBJ2-5 and V is TRBV9; 7 bases match TRBD2. This CDR3 is 13 amino acids long. Trimming at V came to 4 bases and at J to 5 bases, leaving 5 bases not matched to a gene. Germline values: CDR1 SGDLS, CDR2 YYNGEE. The CDR3 is CASSFRLAETQYF. The CDR3 DNA reads TGTGCCAGCAGCTTCCGACTAGCCGAGACCCAGTACTTC.

This clonotype was observed many times. The chain carries TRBV28 and TRBJ1-1; tentative D call: TRBD1 (6 bases). The CDR3 is 13 residues long. Trimming pared 6 bases from V and 0 bases from J, leaving 8 bases between. Germline V gives CDR1 MDHEN, CDR2 SYDVKM. The CDR3 sequence: CASSRQVNTEAFF. As DNA, the CDR3 is TGTGCCAGCAGCCGACAGGTGAACACTGAAGCTTTCTTT.

The CDR3 DNA reads as TGTGCCACCAGCAGAGCTATTGCAACTAATGAAAAACTGTTTTTT. This translates into CATSRAIATNEKLFF. The chain couples TRBV15 to TRBJ1-4, with unresolved D. Trimming shortened V by 1 base and J by 0 bases, and 6 bases separated the two germline ends. The CDR3 contains 15 residues. CDR1 and CDR2 from the germline V gene are LNHNV and YYDKDF (reference sequence).

Many counts were recorded for this clonotype. This chain joins TRBV24-1 and TRBJ2-1; D might be TRBD1 (6 bases). V was clipped by 7 bases and J by 3 bases, with 9 bases between them. Per germline, CDR1 KGHDR and CDR2 SFDVKD. This CDR3 is built from 13 residues. CDR3 in amino acids: CATSPDSYNEQFF. The CDR3 DNA is TGTGCCACCAGCCCGGACAGCTACAATGAGCAGTTCTTC.

In regard to this clonotype: A much bigger clone sits one base away, suggesting this may be a read error. The rearrangement links TRBV6-1 to TRBJ2-1, with 9 bases identical to TRBD1. The CDR3 has 14 residues. Germline-derived CDR1 and CDR2 are MNHNS and SASEGT. In DNA, the CDR3 is TGTGCCAGCAGCCCAGGACAGGGGTGGGATGAGCAGTTATTC. Protein sequence: CASSPGQGWDEQLF.